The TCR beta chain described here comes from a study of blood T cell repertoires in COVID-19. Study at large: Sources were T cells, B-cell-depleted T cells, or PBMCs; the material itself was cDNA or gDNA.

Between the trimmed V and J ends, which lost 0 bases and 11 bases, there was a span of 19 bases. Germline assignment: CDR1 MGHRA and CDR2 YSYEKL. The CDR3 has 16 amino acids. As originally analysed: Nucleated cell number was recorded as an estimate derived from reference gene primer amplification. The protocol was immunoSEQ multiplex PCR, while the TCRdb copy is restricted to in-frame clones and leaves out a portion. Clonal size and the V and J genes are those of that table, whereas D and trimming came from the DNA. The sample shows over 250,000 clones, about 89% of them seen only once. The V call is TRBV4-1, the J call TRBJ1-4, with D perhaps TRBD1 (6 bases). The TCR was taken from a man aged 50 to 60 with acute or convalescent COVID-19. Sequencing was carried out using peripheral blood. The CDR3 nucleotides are TGCGCCAGCAGCCAAGATCCGGGCACAGGACAGCTGAAACTGTTTTTT. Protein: CASSQDPGTGQLKLFF.